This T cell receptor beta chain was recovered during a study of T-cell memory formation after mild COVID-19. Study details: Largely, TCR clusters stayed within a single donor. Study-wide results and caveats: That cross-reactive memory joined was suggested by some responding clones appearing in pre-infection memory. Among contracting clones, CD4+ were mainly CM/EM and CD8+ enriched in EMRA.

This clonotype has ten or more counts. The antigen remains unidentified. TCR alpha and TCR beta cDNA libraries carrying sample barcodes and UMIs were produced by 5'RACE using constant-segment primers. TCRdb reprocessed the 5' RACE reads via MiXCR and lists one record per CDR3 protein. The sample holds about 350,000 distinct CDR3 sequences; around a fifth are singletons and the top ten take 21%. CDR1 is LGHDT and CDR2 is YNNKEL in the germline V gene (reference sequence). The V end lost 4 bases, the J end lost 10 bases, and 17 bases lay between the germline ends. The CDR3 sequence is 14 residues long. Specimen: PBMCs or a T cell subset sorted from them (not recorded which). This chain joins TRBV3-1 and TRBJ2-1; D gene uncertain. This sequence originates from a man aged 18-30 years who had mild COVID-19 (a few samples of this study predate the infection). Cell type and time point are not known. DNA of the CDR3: TGTGCCAGCAGCCTAAGCAGCCTAGGGTTAGAGCAGTTCTTC. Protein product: CASSLSSLGLEQFF.